Following are 3 T cell receptor beta chains from one sample sequenced in a study of shared clonotypes between healthy human individuals (dated by TCRdb to about 2020). The library came from the immunoSEQ multiplex PCR assay. Entries here come from immuneACCESS through TCRdb and include only in-frame sequences with V and J called. Some clones fail to appear in such tables; in the studies checked, an unresolved V gene covers under half of the shortfall, and the cause of the remainder is unknown. The sample table holds under 650,000 clones, of which 96% were seen once. Less than 0.06% of the sample belongs to the ten largest clones. The material sequenced was naive CD4+ T cells sorted from blood. Interpreted using the paper, the cell subset or site label stands for: CD45RA+ positively selected. These receptors came from a woman aged 25 to 39 in good health.

The chain carries TRBV6-5 and TRBJ2-5; D gene ambiguous. Trimming removed 3 bases from V and 3 bases from J, with 11 bases in between. There are 14 residues in the CDR3. CDR1 is MNHEY, CDR2 SVGAGI, per germline. This chain's CDR3 is CASSYSRQKETQYF. CDR3 nucleotide sequence: TGTGCCAGCAGTTATTCGCGGCAGAAAGAGACCCAGTACTTC.

The V call is TRBV6-5, the J call TRBJ1-3; D gene unclear. V lost 2 bases to trimming and J lost 0 bases, with 5 bases between them. CDR3 length equals 14 residues. Germline CDR1 is MNHEY and CDR2 is SVGAGI. CDR3 coding DNA: TGTGCCAGCAGTTACGGTATCTCTGGAAACACCATATATTTT. As protein: CASSYGISGNTIYF.

V is TRBV6-1 and J is TRBJ2-1; either TRBD1 or TRBD2 may fit D (5 bases each). V was cut by 1 base and J by 7 bases, with 8 bases left in between. The germline V gene encodes CDR1 MNHNS and CDR2 SASEGT. The CDR3 is 13 residues long. CDR3 in DNA: TGTGCCAGCAGTGAAGAGAGGGGAAATGAGCAGTTCTTC. This translates into CASSEERGNEQFF.